Sequencing of this TCR beta chain was carried out in a study of blood T cell repertoires in COVID-19. The protocol was immunoSEQ multiplex PCR, while the TCRdb copy is restricted to in-frame clones and leaves out a portion. Here the sample spans 85,000 to 130,000 clones, approximately 84% being singletons. The CDR3 loop spans 15 amino acids. Germline lookup yields CDR1 SGHTS and CDR2 YDEGEE. After removal of 0 bases from V and 4 bases from J, the junction contained 6 bases not matched to a gene. This clone has only one observation. The TCR was taken from a man between 60 and 75 years old with acute or convalescent COVID-19. Sequencing was done on a sample of peripheral blood. The V call is TRBV5-8, the J call TRBJ2-5, with 7 bases lining up with TRBD1. The CDR3 loop is CASSLGLGQLETQYF. The CDR3 bases are TGTGCCAGCAGCTTGGGTTTGGGACAGCTAGAGACCCAGTACTTC.